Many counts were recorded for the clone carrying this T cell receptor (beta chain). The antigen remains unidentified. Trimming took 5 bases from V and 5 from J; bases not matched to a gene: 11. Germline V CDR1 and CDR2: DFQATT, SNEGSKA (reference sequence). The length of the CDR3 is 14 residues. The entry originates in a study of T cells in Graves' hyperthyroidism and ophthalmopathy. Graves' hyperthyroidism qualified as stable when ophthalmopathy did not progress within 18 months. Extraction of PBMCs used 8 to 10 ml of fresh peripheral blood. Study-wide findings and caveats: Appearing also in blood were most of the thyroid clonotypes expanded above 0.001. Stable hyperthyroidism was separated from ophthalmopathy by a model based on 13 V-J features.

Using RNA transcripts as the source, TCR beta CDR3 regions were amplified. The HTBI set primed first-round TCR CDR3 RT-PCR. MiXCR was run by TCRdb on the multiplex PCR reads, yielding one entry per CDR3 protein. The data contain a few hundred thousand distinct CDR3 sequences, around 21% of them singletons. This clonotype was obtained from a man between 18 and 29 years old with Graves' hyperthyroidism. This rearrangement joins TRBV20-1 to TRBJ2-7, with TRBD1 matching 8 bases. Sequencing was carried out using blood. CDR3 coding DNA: TGCAGTGCTCCCCGTAGGACAGGGCAGGACGAGCAGTACTTC. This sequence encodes CSAPRRTGQDEQYF.